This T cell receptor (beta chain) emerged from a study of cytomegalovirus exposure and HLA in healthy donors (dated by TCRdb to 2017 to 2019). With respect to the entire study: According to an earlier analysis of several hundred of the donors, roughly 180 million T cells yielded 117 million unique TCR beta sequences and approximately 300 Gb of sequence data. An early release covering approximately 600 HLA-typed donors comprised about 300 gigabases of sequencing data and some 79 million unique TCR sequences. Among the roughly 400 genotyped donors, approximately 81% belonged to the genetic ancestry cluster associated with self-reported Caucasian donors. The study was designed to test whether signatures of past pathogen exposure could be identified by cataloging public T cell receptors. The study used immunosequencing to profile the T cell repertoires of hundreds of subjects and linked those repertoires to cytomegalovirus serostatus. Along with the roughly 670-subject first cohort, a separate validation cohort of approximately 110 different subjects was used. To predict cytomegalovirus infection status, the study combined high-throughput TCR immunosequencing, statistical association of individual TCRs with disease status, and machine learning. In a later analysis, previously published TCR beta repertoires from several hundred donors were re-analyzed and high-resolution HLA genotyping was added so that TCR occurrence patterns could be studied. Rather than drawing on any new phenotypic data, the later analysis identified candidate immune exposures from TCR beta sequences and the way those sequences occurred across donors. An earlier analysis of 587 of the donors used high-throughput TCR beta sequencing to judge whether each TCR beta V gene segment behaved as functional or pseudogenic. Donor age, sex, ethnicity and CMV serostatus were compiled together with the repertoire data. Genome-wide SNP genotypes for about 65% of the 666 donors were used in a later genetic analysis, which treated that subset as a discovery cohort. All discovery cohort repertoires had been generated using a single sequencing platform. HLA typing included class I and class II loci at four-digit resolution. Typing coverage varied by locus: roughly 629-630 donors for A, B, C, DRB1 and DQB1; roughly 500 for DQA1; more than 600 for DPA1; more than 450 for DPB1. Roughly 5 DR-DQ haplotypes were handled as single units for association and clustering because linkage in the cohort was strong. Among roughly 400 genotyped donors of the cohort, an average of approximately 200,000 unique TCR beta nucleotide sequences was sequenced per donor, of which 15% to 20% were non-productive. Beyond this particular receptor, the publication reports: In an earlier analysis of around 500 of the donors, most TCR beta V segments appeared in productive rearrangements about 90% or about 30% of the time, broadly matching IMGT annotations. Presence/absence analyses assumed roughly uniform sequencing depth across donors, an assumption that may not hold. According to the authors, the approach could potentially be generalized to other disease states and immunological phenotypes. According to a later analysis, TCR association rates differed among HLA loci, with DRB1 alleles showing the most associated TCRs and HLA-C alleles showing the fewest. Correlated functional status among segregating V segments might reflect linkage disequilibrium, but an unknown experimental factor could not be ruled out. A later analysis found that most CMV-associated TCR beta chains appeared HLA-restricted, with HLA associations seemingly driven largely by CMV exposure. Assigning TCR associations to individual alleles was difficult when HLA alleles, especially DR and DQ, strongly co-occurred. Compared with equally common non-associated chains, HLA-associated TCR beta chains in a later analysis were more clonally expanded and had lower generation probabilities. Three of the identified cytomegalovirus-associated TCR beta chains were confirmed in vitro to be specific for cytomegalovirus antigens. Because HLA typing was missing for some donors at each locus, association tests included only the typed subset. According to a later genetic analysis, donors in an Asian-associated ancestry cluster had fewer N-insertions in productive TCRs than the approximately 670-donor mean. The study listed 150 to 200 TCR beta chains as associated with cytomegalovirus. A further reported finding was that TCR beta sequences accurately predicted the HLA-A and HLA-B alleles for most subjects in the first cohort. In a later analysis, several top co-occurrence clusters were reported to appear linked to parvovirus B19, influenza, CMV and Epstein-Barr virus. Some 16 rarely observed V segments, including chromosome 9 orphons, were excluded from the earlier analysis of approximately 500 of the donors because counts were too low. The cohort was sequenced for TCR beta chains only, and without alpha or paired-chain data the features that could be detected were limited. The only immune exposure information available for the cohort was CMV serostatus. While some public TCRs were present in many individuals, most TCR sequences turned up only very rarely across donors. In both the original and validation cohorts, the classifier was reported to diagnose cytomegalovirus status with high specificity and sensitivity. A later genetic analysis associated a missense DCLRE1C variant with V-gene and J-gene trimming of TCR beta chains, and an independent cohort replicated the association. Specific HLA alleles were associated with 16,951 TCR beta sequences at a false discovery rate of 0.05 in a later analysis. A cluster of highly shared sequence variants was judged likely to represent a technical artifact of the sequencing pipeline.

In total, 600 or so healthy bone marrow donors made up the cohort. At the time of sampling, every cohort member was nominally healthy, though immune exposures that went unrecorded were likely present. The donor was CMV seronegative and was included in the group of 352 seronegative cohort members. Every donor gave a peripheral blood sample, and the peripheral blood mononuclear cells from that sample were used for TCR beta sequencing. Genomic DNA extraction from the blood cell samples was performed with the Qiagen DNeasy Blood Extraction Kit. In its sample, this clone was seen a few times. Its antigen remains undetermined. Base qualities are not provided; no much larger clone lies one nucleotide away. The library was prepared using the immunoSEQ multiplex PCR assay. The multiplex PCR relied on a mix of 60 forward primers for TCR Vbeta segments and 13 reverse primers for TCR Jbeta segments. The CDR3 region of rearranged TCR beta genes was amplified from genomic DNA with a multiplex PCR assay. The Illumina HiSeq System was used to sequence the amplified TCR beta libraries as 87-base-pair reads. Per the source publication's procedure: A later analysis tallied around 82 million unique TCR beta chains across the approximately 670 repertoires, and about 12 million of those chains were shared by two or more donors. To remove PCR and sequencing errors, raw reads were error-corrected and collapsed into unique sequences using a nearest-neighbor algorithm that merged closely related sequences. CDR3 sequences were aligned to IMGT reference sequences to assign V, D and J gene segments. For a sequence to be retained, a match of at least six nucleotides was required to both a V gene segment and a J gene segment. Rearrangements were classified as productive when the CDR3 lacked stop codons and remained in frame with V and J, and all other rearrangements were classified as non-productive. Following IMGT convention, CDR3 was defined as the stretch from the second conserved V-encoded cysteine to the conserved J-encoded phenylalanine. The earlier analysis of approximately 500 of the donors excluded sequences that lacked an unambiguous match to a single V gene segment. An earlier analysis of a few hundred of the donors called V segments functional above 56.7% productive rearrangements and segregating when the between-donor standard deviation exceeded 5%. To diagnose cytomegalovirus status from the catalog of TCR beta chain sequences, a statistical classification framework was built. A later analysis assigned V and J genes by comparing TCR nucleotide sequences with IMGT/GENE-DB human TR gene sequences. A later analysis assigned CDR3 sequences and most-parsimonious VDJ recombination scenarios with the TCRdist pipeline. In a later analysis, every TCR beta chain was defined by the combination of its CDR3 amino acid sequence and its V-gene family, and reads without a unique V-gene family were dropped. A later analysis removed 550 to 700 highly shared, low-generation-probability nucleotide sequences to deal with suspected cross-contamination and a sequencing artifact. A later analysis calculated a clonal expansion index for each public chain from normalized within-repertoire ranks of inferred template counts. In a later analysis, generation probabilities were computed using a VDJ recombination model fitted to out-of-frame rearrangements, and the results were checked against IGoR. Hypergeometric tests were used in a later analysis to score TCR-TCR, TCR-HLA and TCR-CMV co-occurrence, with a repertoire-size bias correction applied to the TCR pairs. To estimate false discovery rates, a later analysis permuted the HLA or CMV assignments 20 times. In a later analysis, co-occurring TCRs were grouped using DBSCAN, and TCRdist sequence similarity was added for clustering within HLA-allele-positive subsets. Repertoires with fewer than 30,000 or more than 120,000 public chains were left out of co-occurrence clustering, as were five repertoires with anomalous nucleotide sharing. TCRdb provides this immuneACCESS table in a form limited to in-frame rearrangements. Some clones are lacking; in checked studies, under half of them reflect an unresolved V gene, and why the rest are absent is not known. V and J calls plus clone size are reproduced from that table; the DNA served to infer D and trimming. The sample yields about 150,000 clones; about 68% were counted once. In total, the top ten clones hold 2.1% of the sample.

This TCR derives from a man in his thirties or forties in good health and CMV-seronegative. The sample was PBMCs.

The sequenced DNA is TGTGCCAGCAGTACCCAGGGGGCAGGTTCACCCCTCCACTTT. Its product reads: CASSTQGAGSPLHF. The sequence links TRBV6-6 to TRBJ1-6; a stretch of 8 junction bases matches TRBD1. V ends up 5 bases short and J 9 bases short, with an unmatched junction base count of 6. CDR1 and CDR2, looked up from the germline V gene (reference sequence), are MNHNY and SVGAGI. From its cysteine to its phenylalanine, the CDR3 spans 14 amino acids. CDR3 DNA only is kept here, 42 bases in frame from base 1.